What follows describes a single TCR beta chain. A read error may be the cause here, since a much bigger clone is one base away. RNA served as the template for amplifying TCR beta CDR3 regions. An initial RT-PCR round employing HTBI primers preceded a second-round multiplex PCR. MiXCR, applied by TCRdb to the multiplex PCR reads, yields one record per CDR3 protein. Among 500,000 to 700,000 distinct CDR3 sequences listed, roughly 40% were seen once. These data come from a study of Graves' ophthalmopathy and Graves' hyperthyroidism. CDR1 is MNHEY, CDR2 SVGAGI, per germline. The CDR3 extends over 15 amino acids. Clinicians made diagnoses from clinical symptoms, serum thyroxine, TRAb, thyroid ultrasound and orbital computed tomography.

The sequenced sample consisted of peripheral blood or thyroid tissue (not recorded which). The chain employs TRBV6-5 and TRBJ2-7; the D gene is possibly TRBD1 (6 bases). The source of this sequence is an adult man with Graves' hyperthyroidism. The CDR3 DNA reads as TGTGTCAGCAGTCCCCGGACAGTCTTGGGCTACGAGCAGTACTTC. This sequence encodes CVSSPRTVLGYEQYF.